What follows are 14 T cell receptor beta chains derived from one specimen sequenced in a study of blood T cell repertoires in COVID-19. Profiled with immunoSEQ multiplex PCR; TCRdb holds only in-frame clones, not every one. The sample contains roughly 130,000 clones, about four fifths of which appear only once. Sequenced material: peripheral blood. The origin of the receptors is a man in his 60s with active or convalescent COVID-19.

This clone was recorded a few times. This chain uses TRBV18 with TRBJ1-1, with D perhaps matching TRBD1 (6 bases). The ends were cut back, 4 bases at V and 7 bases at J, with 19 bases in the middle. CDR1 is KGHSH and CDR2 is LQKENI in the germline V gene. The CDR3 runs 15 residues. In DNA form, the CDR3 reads TGTGCCAGCTCACGCGAGCACGGACAGAAGAGTGAAGCTTTCTTT. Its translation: CASSREHGQKSEAFF.

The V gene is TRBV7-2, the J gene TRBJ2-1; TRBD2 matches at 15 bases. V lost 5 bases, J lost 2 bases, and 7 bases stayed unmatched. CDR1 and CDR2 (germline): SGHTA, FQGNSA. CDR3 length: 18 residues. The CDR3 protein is CASSGGLAGGYPYNEQFF. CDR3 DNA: TGTGCCAGCAGCGGGGGACTAGCGGGAGGATACCCCTACAATGAGCAGTTCTTC. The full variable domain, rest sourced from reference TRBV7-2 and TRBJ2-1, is GAGVSQSPSNKVTEKGKDVELRCDPISGHTALYWYRQSLGQGLEFLIYFQGNSAPDKSGLPSDRFSAERTGGSVSTLTIQRTQQEDSAVYLCASSGGLAGGYPYNEQFFGPGTRLTVL.

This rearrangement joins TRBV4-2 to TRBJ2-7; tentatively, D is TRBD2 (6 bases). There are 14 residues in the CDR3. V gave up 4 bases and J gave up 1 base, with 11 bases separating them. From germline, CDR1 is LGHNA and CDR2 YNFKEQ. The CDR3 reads CASSPRGVSYEQYF. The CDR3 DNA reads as TGTGCCAGCAGCCCCCGCGGGGTGTCCTACGAGCAGTACTTC.

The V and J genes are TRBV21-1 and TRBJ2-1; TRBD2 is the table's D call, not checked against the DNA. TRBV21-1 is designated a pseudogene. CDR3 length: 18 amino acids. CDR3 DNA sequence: TGTGCCAGCAGCAAAGTTGGCGAGCGGAGGGGTCGGTCCAATGAGCAGTTCTTC. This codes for CASSKVGERRGRSNEQFF.

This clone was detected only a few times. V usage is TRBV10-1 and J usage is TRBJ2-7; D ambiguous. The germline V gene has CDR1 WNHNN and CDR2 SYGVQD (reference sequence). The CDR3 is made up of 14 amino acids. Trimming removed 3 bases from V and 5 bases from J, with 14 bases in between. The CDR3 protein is CASSEVPGPHEQYF. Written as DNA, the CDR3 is TGCGCCAGCAGTGAAGTCCCTGGCCCCCACGAGCAGTACTTC.

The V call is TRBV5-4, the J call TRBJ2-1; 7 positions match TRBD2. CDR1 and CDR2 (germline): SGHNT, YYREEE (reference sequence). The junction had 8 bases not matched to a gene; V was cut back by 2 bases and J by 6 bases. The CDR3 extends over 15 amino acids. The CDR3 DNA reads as TGTGCCAGCAGCTTAAGGCCTAGCGGCATCAATGAGCAGTTCTTC. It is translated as CASSLRPSGINEQFF.

CDR3 amino acids: CASSRTGLGYTF. The CDR3 DNA follows: TGTGCCAGCAGCAGGACAGGGTTAGGCTACACCTTC. The gene calls are TRBV5-8 and TRBJ1-2, with 8 nucleotides matching TRBD1. The CDR3 consists of 12 residues. Germline CDR1 reads SGHTS; CDR2 reads YDEGEE. V dropped 4 bases and J dropped 8; count of bases not matched to a gene: 4. The entire variable domain, with the rest obtained from reference TRBV5-8 and TRBJ1-2, is as follows: EAGVTQSPTHLIKTRGQQATLRCSPISGHTSVYWYQQALGLGLQFLLWYDEGEERNRGNFPPRFSGRQFPNYSSELNVNALELEDSALYLCASSRTGLGYTFGSGTRLTVV.

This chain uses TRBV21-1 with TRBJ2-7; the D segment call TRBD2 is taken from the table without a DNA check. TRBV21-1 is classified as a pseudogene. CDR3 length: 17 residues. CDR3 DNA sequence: TGTGCCAGCAGCAAAGCGCTCCCGGGTGAGGTAGACTACGAGCAGTACTTC. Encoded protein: CASSKALPGEVDYEQYF.

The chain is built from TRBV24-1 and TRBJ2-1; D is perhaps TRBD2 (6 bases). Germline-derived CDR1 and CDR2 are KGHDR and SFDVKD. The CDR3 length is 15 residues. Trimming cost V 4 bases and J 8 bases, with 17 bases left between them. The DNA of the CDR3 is TGTGCCACCAGTGACGACATGCAGGGAGGCCATGAGCAGTTCTTC. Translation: CATSDDMQGGHEQFF.

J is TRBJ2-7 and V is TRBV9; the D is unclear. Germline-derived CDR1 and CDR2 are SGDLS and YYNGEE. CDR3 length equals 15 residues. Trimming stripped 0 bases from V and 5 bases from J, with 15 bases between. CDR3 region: CASSVDPTVPNEQYF. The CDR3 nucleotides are TGTGCCAGCAGCGTAGACCCCACAGTTCCTAACGAGCAGTACTTC.

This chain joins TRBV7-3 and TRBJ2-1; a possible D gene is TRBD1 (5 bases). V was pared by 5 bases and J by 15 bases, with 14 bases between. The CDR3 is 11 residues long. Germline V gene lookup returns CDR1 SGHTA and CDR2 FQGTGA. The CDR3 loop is CASSPGVGLFF. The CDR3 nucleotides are TGTGCCAGCAGCCCCGGAGTGGGGCTGTTCTTC.

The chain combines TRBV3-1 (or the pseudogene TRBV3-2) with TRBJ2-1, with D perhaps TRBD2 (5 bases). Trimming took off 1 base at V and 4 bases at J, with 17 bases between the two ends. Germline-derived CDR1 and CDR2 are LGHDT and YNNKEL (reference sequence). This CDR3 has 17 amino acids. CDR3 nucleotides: TGTGCCAGCAGCCAAGCGGCGTTTAGAGGGCCTTACAATGAGCAGTTCTTC. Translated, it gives CASSQAAFRGPYNEQFF.

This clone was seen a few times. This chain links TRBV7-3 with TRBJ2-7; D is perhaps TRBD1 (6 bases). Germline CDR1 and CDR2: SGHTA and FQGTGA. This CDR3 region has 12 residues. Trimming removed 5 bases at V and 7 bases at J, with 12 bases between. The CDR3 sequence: CASSLRGWEQYF. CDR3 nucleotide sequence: TGTGCCAGCAGCCTCAGGGGATGGGAGCAGTACTTC.

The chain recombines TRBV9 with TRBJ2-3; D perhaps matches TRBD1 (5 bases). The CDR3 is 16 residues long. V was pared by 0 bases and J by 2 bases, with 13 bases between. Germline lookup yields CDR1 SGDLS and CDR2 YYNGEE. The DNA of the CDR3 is TGTGCCAGCAGCGTAGGTCCGGCAGGGAACACAGATACGCAGTATTTT. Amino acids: CASSVGPAGNTDTQYF.